These 4 T cell receptor beta chains originate from one sample sequenced in a study of Graves' ophthalmopathy and Graves' hyperthyroidism. Researchers took RNA transcripts and amplified TCR beta CDR3 regions from them. HTBI primers primed a first-round RT-PCR, and a second-round multiplex PCR followed. In TCRdb, the multiplex PCR reads were re-called with MiXCR into one record per CDR3 protein. This table has approximately 640,000 distinct CDR3 sequences, about 41% appearing once. Sequenced: peripheral blood. The receptors here all came from an adult man with Graves' ophthalmopathy.

The V and J genes are TRBV29-1 and TRBJ1-3; perhaps TRBD1 as D (5 bases). The CDR3 totals 13 residues. V was trimmed by 7 bases and J by 7 bases, leaving 17 bases between them. Germline CDR1 SQVTM, CDR2 ANQGSEA. The CDR3 is CSAPRQGMNTIYF. The DNA for the CDR3 is TGCAGCGCCCCGAGGCAGGGAATGAACACCATATATTTT. The full variable domain, its missing parts supplied by reference TRBV29-1 and TRBJ1-3, is SAVISQKPSRDICQRGTSLTIQCQVDSQVTMMFWYRQQPGQSLTLIATANQGSEATYESGFVIDKFPISRPNLTFSTLTVSNMSPEDSSIYLCSAPRQGMNTIYFGEGSWLTVV.

This chain links TRBV6-5 with TRBJ1-1; 7 nucleotides agree with TRBD1. Germline V gives CDR1 MNHEY, CDR2 SVGAGI. The CDR3 contains 17 residues. V lost 2 bases, J lost 1 base, and 10 bases stayed unmatched. The DNA for the CDR3 is TGTGCCAGCAGTTACCCTCCTTGGAGGGGGCAGAACACTGAAGCTTTCTTT. Protein product: CASSYPPWRGQNTEAFF.

At least ten counts were recorded for this clonotype. The rearrangement joins TRBV10-3 to TRBJ2-7; D tentatively fits TRBD1 or TRBD2 (5 bases each). V was clipped by 2 bases and J by 0 bases, with 8 bases between them. The CDR3 sequence is 14 residues long. The germline gives CDR1 ENHRY, CDR2 SYGVKD. CDR3 sequence reads: CAISEEGSSYEQYF. CDR3 nucleotide sequence: TGTGCCATCAGTGAGGAGGGGAGCTCCTACGAGCAGTACTTC.

This clonotype showed up many times. The V and J genes are TRBV5-8 and TRBJ2-7; no firm D call. The V gene's germline CDR1 is SGHTS and CDR2 YDEGEE. V dropped 2 bases and J dropped 3 bases, with 12 bases sitting between them. CDR3 length equals 14 residues. This chain's CDR3 is CASSFQDGNYEQYF. CDR3 nucleotides: TGTGCCAGCAGCTTTCAGGACGGCAACTACGAGCAGTACTTC.